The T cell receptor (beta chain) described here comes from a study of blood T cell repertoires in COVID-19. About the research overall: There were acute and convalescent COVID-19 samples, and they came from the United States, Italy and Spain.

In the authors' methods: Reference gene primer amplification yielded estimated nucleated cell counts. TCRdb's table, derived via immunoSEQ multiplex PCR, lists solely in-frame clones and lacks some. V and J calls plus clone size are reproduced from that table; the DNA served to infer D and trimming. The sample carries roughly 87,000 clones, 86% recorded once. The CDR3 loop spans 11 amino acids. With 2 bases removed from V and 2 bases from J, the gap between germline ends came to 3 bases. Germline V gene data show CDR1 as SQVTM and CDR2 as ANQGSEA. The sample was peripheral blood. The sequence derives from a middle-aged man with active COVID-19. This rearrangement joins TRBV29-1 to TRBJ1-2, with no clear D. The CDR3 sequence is CSVEQNYGYTF. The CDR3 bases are TGCAGCGTTGAACAAAACTATGGCTACACCTTC. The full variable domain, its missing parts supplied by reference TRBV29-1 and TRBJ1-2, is SAVISQKPSRDICQRGTSLTIQCQVDSQVTMMFWYRQQPGQSLTLIATANQGSEATYESGFVIDKFPISRPNLTFSTLTVSNMSPEDSSIYLCSVEQNYGYTFGSGTRLTVV.